These T cell receptor beta chains were read from a single sample in a study of Ad26.COV2.S vaccination and SARS-CoV-2 variants. TCRdb's table, derived via immunoSEQ multiplex PCR, lists solely in-frame clones and lacks some. The data contain 440,000 or so clones, about nine tenths of them singletons. The sample here was peripheral blood, taken in a trial of Ad26.COV2.S vaccine versus placebo. The receptor source for this set is a person aged 18-65 years who received the Ad26.COV2.S COVID-19 vaccine or a placebo. Each CDR3 is given with its conserved first and last residue. The order of the fields is D gene, clone size, J gene, V gene, CDR3 DNA, CDR3 protein. A D gene is named only where the DNA matches it firmly. Clone size appears in some rows only: once, few, many, or a class for an expanded clone.

>TRBD1|-|TRBJ1-5|TRBV7-8
TGTGCCAGCAGCCCACCCCGCCAGGGGGCGGTTCAGCCCCAGCATTTT
CASSPPRQGAVQPQHF
>-|-|TRBJ2-1|TRBV7-9
TGTGCCAGCAGCCTGGTGGGGGGAGAAAGGTACAATGAGCAGTTCTTC
CASSLVGGERYNEQFF
>TRBD1|-|TRBJ2-1|TRBV7-9
TGTGCCAGCAGCTTAGGGACAGGGGGCTTTGAGCAGTTCTTC
CASSLGTGGFEQFF
>TRBD2|-|TRBJ2-5|TRBV10-3
TGTGCCATCAGTGAAGGATCTAGCGGGAGGGCCGAGACCCAGTACTTC
CAISEGSSGRAETQYF
>TRBD2|-|TRBJ2-2|TRBV5-1
TGCGCCAGCAGCTCGGGACTAGCGGGAGCTCACACCGGGGAGCTGTTTTTT
CASSSGLAGAHTGELFF
>-|-|TRBJ2-7|TRBV11-2
TGTGCCAGCAGCCAAGCCTACGGCGAGGGCTATTACGAGCAGTACTTC
CASSQAYGEGYYEQYF
>-|once|TRBJ2-1|TRBV7-2
TGTGCCAGCAGCTTAGACTACAATGAGCAGTTCTTC
CASSLDYNEQFF
>-|-|TRBJ2-6|TRBV10-3
TGTGCCAGCTTAGGCTACTCTGGGGCCAACGTCCTGACTTTC
CASLGYSGANVLTF
>-|-|TRBJ2-1|TRBV29-1
TGCAGCGTTGAAGGGCCCGGGAGATCCTACAATGAGCAGTTCTTC
CSVEGPGRSYNEQFF
>TRBD2|-|TRBJ2-3|TRBV9
TGTGCCAGCAGTCCTACAATCCGGGCTAGCGGGAACACAGATACGCAGTATTTT
CASSPTIRASGNTDTQYF
>-|once|TRBJ2-7|TRBV28
TGTGCCAGCAGGGGAATAGAGGGGGCCTACGAGCAGTACTTC
CASRGIEGAYEQYF
>-|-|TRBJ2-7|TRBV6-1
TGTGCCAGCAGTGACAGGGCTTACGAGCAGTACTTC
CASSDRAYEQYF
>TRBD1|-|TRBJ2-1|TRBV12-3/TRBV12-4
TGTGCCAGCACCCTGACAGGGGAGCAGTTCTTC
CASTLTGEQFF
>TRBD2|-|TRBJ2-1|TRBV5-1
TGCGCCAGCAGCTTAGAACTAGCGGGCTACAATGAGCAGTTCTTC
CASSLELAGYNEQFF
>TRBD2|-|TRBJ2-7|TRBV9
TGTGCCAGCAGCCCAGGCTCTAGCGGGAGAGCGGGCTACGAGCAGTACTTC
CASSPGSSGRAGYEQYF
>-|-|TRBJ2-1|TRBV14
TGTGCCAGCAGCCCGGGTGGGTCGCGGGGCTACAATGAGCAGTTCTTC
CASSPGGSRGYNEQFF
>-|many|TRBJ1-1|TRBV7-9
TGTGCCAGCAGGGAGAAAGAACGTTTGAACACTGAAGCTTTCTTT
CASREKERLNTEAFF
>-|-|TRBJ2-3|TRBV10-3
TGTGCCATCAGTGATGGGGCGGCGGGGACAGATACGCAGTATTTT
CAISDGAAGTDTQYF
>-|once|TRBJ2-1|TRBV10-3
TGTGCCATCGGAGGTGGAGGGAAGACAATGATGGGGCAGTTCTTC
CAIGGGGKTMMGQFF
>TRBD2|-|TRBJ2-3|TRBV11-2
TGTGCCAGCAGCTTAAGGGGACTAGCGGGAGGGGCTGATACGCAGTATTTT
CASSLRGLAGGADTQYF
>-|-|TRBJ1-2|TRBV7-9
TGTGCCAGCAGTCGCCGGGGGCACGGCTACACCTTC
CASSRRGHGYTF
>-|-|TRBJ2-7|TRBV10-2
TGCGCCAGCAGTGAATTTACGGATACCTACGAGCAGTACTTC
CASSEFTDTYEQYF
>-|-|TRBJ2-3|TRBV9
TGTGCCAGCAGCGTAAGAGTGGACCACACAGATACGCAGTATTTT
CASSVRVDHTDTQYF
>-|once|TRBJ2-7|TRBV28
TGTGCCAGCAGTACCCGGTGGGGACGGAACTACGAGCAGTACTTC
CASSTRWGRNYEQYF
>-|-|TRBJ2-7|TRBV5-1
TGCGCCAGCAGCCTGGGGGGCCCGAACTACGAGCAGTACTTC
CASSLGGPNYEQYF
>TRBD2|once|TRBJ2-1|TRBV19
TGTGCCAGTAGTATAGTGGCTAGCGGTAACAATGAGCAGTTCTTC
CASSIVASGNNEQFF
>-|-|TRBJ1-5|TRBV4-3
TGCGCCAGCAGCCAAGATCGAGCACTCGGGGGCCTTAATCAGCCCCAGCATTTT
CASSQDRALGGLNQPQHF
>-|-|TRBJ1-4|TRBV30
TGTGCCTGGAGTGTACAAAGGGAGAGTCTGTTTTTT
CAWSVQRESLFF
>-|-|TRBJ2-1|TRBV13
TGTGCCAGCAGCCCACGAGGGGGAGTACCTTACAATGAGCAGTTCTTC
CASSPRGGVPYNEQFF
>TRBD2|-|TRBJ2-1|TRBV19
TGTGCCAGTAGTATGGAGGGACTAGCGGGATCCCCCACCTACAATGAGCAGTTCTTC
CASSMEGLAGSPTYNEQFF
>-|-|TRBJ2-7|TRBV27
TGTGCCAGCAGTTTCTTGGGCCCTTCGAGCTCCTACGAGCAGTACTTC
CASSFLGPSSSYEQYF
>-|-|TRBJ2-1|TRBV5-1
TGCGCCAGCAGCCTTTGGCGGGTGGATCGGGGCAGCTACAATGAGCAGTTCTTC
CASSLWRVDRGSYNEQFF
>-|-|TRBJ2-6|TRBV11-2
TGTGCCAGCAGCTTCTCCAGTTCCGGGGCCAACGTCCTGACTTTC
CASSFSSSGANVLTF
>TRBD1|-|TRBJ1-2|TRBV6-5
TGTGCCAGCAGTATCGGACAGGGGGCGGGCTACACCTTC
CASSIGQGAGYTF
>-|-|TRBJ1-1|TRBV4-3
TGCGCCAGCAGCTCGACAGTAGGGACTGAAGCTTTCTTT
CASSSTVGTEAFF
>TRBD1|-|TRBJ2-4|TRBV6-4
TGTGCCAGCAGTGACTCGGTAGACAGGGGTAACATTCAGTACTTC
CASSDSVDRGNIQYF
>TRBD1|-|TRBJ1-4|TRBV3-1/TRBV3-2
TGTGCCAGCAGCTCTGGGACAGGGCGGAATGAAAAACTGTTTTTT
CASSSGTGRNEKLFF
>TRBD1|-|TRBJ1-1|TRBV9
TGTGCCAGCAGCGGGCCGGGACAGGGAAAAACTGAAGCTTTCTTT
CASSGPGQGKTEAFF
>-|-|TRBJ2-3|TRBV4-2
TGTGCCAGCAGCCAACCCGAGGGGGGTAGCGAGGCAGATACGCAGTATTTT
CASSQPEGGSEADTQYF
>TRBD2|-|TRBJ2-1|TRBV9
TGTGCCAGCAGCGTAGTGGCTTGGGGAGGGAATGAGCAGTTCTTC
CASSVVAWGGNEQFF
>-|-|TRBJ2-3|TRBV12-2
TGTGCTTTCAGGGGCACAGATACGCAGTATTTT
CAFRGTDTQYF
>TRBD1|-|TRBJ1-2|TRBV6-5
TGTGCCAGCTACCTCGGGACAGGGGCCGGCTACACCTTC
CASYLGTGAGYTF
>-|-|TRBJ1-2|TRBV18
TGTGCCAGCTCAACGACCTATGGCTACACCTTC
CASSTTYGYTF
>TRBD2|-|TRBJ2-1|TRBV7-2
TGTGCCAGCAGCTTACGGTCTAGCGGGGCCCTTATTGGGAATGAGCAGTTCTTC
CASSLRSSGALIGNEQFF
>TRBD1|-|TRBJ1-1|TRBV18
TGTGCCAGCTCACTAGACAGGGGGCGAACTGAAGCTTTCTTT
CASSLDRGRTEAFF
>-|-|TRBJ1-1|TRBV29-1
TGCAGCGGCACGAAAAGACAGTCCGTGATTGAAGCTTTCTTT
CSGTKRQSVIEAFF
>-|-|TRBJ1-2|TRBV6-5
TGTGCCAGCAGTTACTCGCGGTCCATCTCTGGCTACACCTTC
CASSYSRSISGYTF
>TRBD2|-|TRBJ2-7|TRBV28
TGTGCCAGCATCGACAGACTAGCGGGCATAGGCGAGCAGTACTTC
CASIDRLAGIGEQYF